One sample yielded the 10 T cell receptor beta chains listed below, sequenced in a study of blood T cell repertoires in COVID-19. TCRdb's table, derived via immunoSEQ multiplex PCR, lists solely in-frame clones and lacks some. The sample lists about 98,000 clones, about 80% occurring once. The sequencing sample was made of peripheral blood. Receptors originate from a man aged 60 to 75 with acute or convalescent COVID-19.

The chain employs TRBV19 and TRBJ2-3; no clear D. The germline CDR1 and CDR2 sequences are LNHDA and SQIVND (reference sequence). V was clipped by 6 bases and J by 0 bases, with 13 bases between them. This CDR3 contains 15 residues. The CDR3: CASSPVASSTDTQYF. For the CDR3, the DNA is TGTGCCAGTAGCCCCGTGGCATCTAGCACAGATACGCAGTATTTT. The whole variable domain, remainder taken from reference TRBV19 and TRBJ2-3, is DGGITQSPKYLFRKEGQNVTLSCEQNLNHDAMYWYRQDPGQGLRLIYYSQIVNDFQKGDIAEGYSVSREKKESFPLTVTSAQKNPTAFYLCASSPVASSTDTQYFGPGTRLTVL.

V usage is TRBV28 and J usage is TRBJ1-5; D unresolved. CDR3 size: 15 residues. The V end was cut by 5 bases, the J end by 7 bases, with 18 bases between. Germline V CDR1 and CDR2: MDHEN, SYDVKM. The CDR3, as DNA: TGTGCCAGCAGTCCTCTCGGTGGAGGAACCCAGCCCCAGCATTTT. Its translation: CASSPLGGGTQPQHF.

The count of this clone is one. The V and J genes are TRBV19 and TRBJ1-4; the match to TRBD1 covers 7 bases. The J segment lost 4 bases and the V segment lost 0 bases, leaving 5 bases of the junction unmatched. Germline CDR1 is LNHDA and CDR2 is SQIVND (reference sequence). This CDR3 is 16 amino acids long. CDR3 in amino acids: CASSIDHRGLNEKLFF. The CDR3 DNA follows: TGTGCCAGTAGTATAGATCACAGGGGCCTTAATGAAAAACTGTTTTTT.

The gene calls are TRBV10-2 and TRBJ2-1; D possibly corresponds to TRBD2 (5 bases). The V gene lost 7 bases and the J gene lost 2 bases, with 15 bases spanning the gap. Germline V gene sequence: CDR1 WSHSY, CDR2 SAAADI. The CDR3 length is 15 residues. CDR3 residues: CASTGVGKTYNEQFF. CDR3 bases: TGCGCCAGCACCGGGGTAGGGAAAACCTACAATGAGCAGTTCTTC.

A single count supports this clone. The chain is built from TRBV21-1 and TRBJ2-1; the table's D call of TRBD1 was not tested on the DNA. TRBV21-1 is noted as a pseudogene. CDR3 size: 11 residues. The CDR3 is CASSKALAQFF. The CDR3 bases are TGTGCCAGCAGCAAAGCTCTGGCGCAGTTCTTC.

A few counts support this clone. The chain joins TRBV18 to TRBJ2-7; tentative D call: TRBD2 (5 bases). V gave up 6 bases and J gave up 0 bases, with 15 bases separating them. The germline gives CDR1 KGHSH, CDR2 LQKENI. The CDR3 is 15 amino acids. The CDR3, as DNA: TGTGCCAGCTCCCCTGGACTGACTAACTCCTACGAGCAGTACTTC. Translated: CASSPGLTNSYEQYF.

This clone was counted only a few times. The chain employs TRBV7-2 and TRBJ1-5; perhaps TRBD1 as D (5 bases). Between the trimmed V and J ends, which lost 3 bases and 7 bases, there was a span of 16 bases. The CDR3 loop spans 15 amino acids. The V gene's germline CDR1 is SGHTA and CDR2 FQGNSA. DNA for the CDR3: TGTGCCAGCAGCTTCTCGGGGGGGGGAAACCAGCCCCAGCATTTT. Translation gives CASSFSGGGNQPQHF.

V usage is TRBV19 and J usage is TRBJ1-2, with TRBD1 as a possible D gene (6 bases). This CDR3 has 13 residues. V lost 8 bases, J lost 2 bases, and 12 bases lay in between. The germline CDR1 and CDR2 sequences are LNHDA and SQIVND (reference sequence). The CDR3 spells CASSNTGNYGYTF. The CDR3 DNA follows: TGTGCCAGTTCCAATACAGGGAACTATGGCTACACCTTC.

Only a few counts were recorded for this clone. V is TRBV7-9 and J is TRBJ2-1, with 9 bases that match TRBD1. The CDR3 length is 15 residues. Germline values: CDR1 SEHNR, CDR2 FQNEAQ (reference sequence). V lost 7 bases to trimming and J lost 10 bases; unmatched junction nucleotides: 14. The CDR3 loop reads CASIRTGGGNGEQFF. The CDR3 DNA sequence: TGTGCCAGCATCAGAACAGGGGGCGGGAACGGAGAGCAGTTCTTC.

This chain joins TRBV12-3 or TRBV12-4 and TRBJ2-2, with 7 bases identical to TRBD2. The ends lost 6 bases at V and 6 bases at J; junction bases unmatched: 4. There are 13 residues in the CDR3. DNA for the CDR3: TGTGCCAGCAGAGTTGGGAGGGCCGGGGAGCTGTTTTTT. Translation gives CASRVGRAGELFF.